This TCR beta chain was observed in a study of Ad26.COV2.S vaccination and SARS-CoV-2 variants (dated by TCRdb to the early 2020s). As for the study more broadly: Donors in the vaccine arm were drawn from COV1001, a multicentre, randomized, double-blind, placebo-controlled phase I-IIa trial testing Ad26.COV2.S in healthy adults. Ad26.COV2.S was administered intramuscularly at 5 x 10^10 or 1 x 10^11 viral particles, either as a single shot or as two shots given 56 days apart. Sequencing of the TCRbeta repertoire served to evaluate the specificity and breadth of SARS-CoV-2-reactive T cell receptors following Ad26.COV2.S vaccination. The TCR-sequenced set comprised around 30 samples: some 19 Ad26.COV2.S vaccine recipients, 5 placebo recipients and 8 SARS-CoV-2 convalescent individuals. Participants in the trial were split at random into five groups of five each, receiving low-dose or high-dose Ad26.COV2.S once or twice, or else placebo on both occasions. Investigators did not know the trial group allocation while performing experiments and assessing outcomes. The paper as a whole reports these results and caveats: Vaccine and placebo recipients had similar non-spike TCR breadth, a finding consistent with the vaccine containing only spike. The authors noted that total T cell responses may have been underestimated by the TCR breadth and depth analyses. Compared with placebo recipients, Ad26.COV2.S recipients showed higher spike-specific TCR breadth (P = 0.0014). After vaccination, substantial breadth of spike-specific CD8+ and CD4+ T cell responses was reported. The study was not powered for comparison of responses between vaccine doses or regimens.

On this clone: Its antigen remains undetermined. No clone much larger than this one lies a single base away; base qualities are absent.

The meaning of the sample's treatment or condition label: some 20 received Ad26.COV2.S at low or high dose, single or two shots; about 5 received placebo; per-sample allocation not given. For vaccine and placebo recipients, the sequenced repertoires came from samples collected on day 63 after the first injection. In Cohort 1b, about 27 adults aged 18-55 years were enrolled at a single site in Boston, USA, between 29 July and 7 August 2020. Ad26.COV2.S was a replication-incompetent adenovirus type 26 vector expressing a prefusion-stabilized SARS-CoV-2 spike protein from the original Wuhan strain. CDR1 and CDR2, looked up from the germline V gene, are MGHRA and YSYEKL. There are 12 amino acids in the CDR3, from cysteine to phenylalanine inclusive. CDR3 DNA only is kept here, 36 bases in frame from base 1. Trimming removed 3 bases from V and 5 bases from J, leaving 7 bases between the germline ends.

The immunoSEQ Assay was used to sequence TCRbeta CDR3 regions. After extraction, genomic DNA underwent amplification by bias-controlled multiplex PCR, followed by high-throughput sequencing. Per the source publication's procedure: Collapsing and filtering of sequences were performed to quantify the absolute abundance of each unique TCRbeta CDR3 region. T cell fraction was estimated by normalizing TCRbeta template counts to usable DNA, which was measured by amplifying reference genes present in all nucleated cells. Repertoire TCRs were annotated as SARS-CoV-2-specific by exact matching of V gene, CDR3 amino acid sequence and J gene to a known reactive TCR set. The reference SARS-CoV-2 TCR set was derived from MIRA and filtered for enrichment in COVID-19-positive ImmuneCODE repertoires, a step that removed public or cross-reactive TCRs. Using the MIRA antigens, annotated TCRs were further analysed by specific ORF or by position within an ORF. Breadth was defined as annotated unique rearrangements over total unique productive rearrangements; depth was the summed frequency of those rearrangements. Group comparisons of TCR breadth used two-sided Wilcoxon rank-sum tests. TCRdb retrieved this table from immuneACCESS and kept in-frame rearrangements only. Not all clones are present; in checked studies, unresolved V genes account for under half, and no reason is known for the remainder. The V and J calls and clone size come from that table; D and trimming were worked out from the DNA. The sample table lists a few hundred thousand clones, 92% of them with a count of one. The ten most abundant clones make up 1.5% to 2% of the sample.

The receptor chain draws on TRBV4-1 and TRBJ2-5, with the D gene not clear enough to name. Specimen: peripheral blood, collected in a trial of Ad26.COV2.S vaccine versus placebo. This TCR came from a person between 18 and 65 years old who received the Ad26.COV2.S COVID-19 vaccine or a placebo. The nucleotide sequence is given as TGCGCCAGCAGCCACGGCCAGGAGACCCAGTACTTC. This is translated as CASSHGQETQYF.